The 17 T cell receptor beta chains below come from one sample, sequenced in a study of blood T cell repertoires in COVID-19. Libraries were prepared by immunoSEQ multiplex PCR; TCRdb keeps only in-frame clonotypes and omits some of them. Among roughly 500,000 clones, 85% to 90% were seen once, and the ten largest hold about 1%. Sequenced material: peripheral blood. The receptor set was obtained from a man between 18 and 35 years old with COVID-19, enrolled during active disease.

The chain combines TRBV19 with TRBJ1-3; D call uncertain. The V and J ends lost 7 bases and 3 bases respectively, with 13 bases between them. The CDR3 totals 14 residues. Germline V gene data show CDR1 as LNHDA and CDR2 as SQIVND (reference sequence). CDR3 in DNA: TGTGCCAGTAAGCGTGAGACCGGTGGAAACACCATATATTTT. Its translation: CASKRETGGNTIYF.

The chain has TRBV29-1 and TRBJ1-1, with D tentatively TRBD1 (5 bases). The CDR3 is made up of 13 amino acids. The germline V gene has CDR1 SQVTM and CDR2 ANQGSEA. Trimming shortened V by 1 base and J by 4 bases, and 10 bases separated the two germline ends. CDR3 DNA: TGCAGCGTTGAAGGCCAAAGGGGCACTGAAGCTTTCTTT. Its translation: CSVEGQRGTEAFF.

V is TRBV9 and J is TRBJ2-1, with 9 positions matching TRBD2. J lost 5 bases, V lost 2 bases, and 5 bases had no gene match. CDR1 and CDR2 from the germline V gene are SGDLS and YYNGEE. The CDR3 has 15 residues. The CDR3 DNA reads as TGTGCCAGCAGCGTCTCCGGGACTAGCAACAATGAGCAGTTCTTC. As protein: CASSVSGTSNNEQFF.

The chain has TRBV5-1 and TRBJ2-7; D is ambiguous. The germline gives CDR1 SGHRS, CDR2 YFSETQ. This CDR3 has 15 residues. The germline V and J ends were trimmed by 1 base and 0 bases, with 11 bases remaining between them. As DNA, the CDR3 is TGCGCCAGCAGCTTGACCTCGTCTAGCTCCTACGAGCAGTACTTC. This codes for CASSLTSSSSYEQYF. Full variable domain (outside the CDR3, taken from reference TRBV5-1 and TRBJ2-7): KAGVTQTPRYLIKTRGQQVTLSCSPISGHRSVSWYQQTPGQGLQFLFEYFSETQRNKGNFPGRFSGRQFSNSRSEMNVSTLELGDSALYLCASSLTSSSSYEQYFGPGTRLTVT.

The count of this clone is one. The chain has TRBV4-1 and TRBJ2-2; possible D gene TRBD2, 6 bases. Between the trimmed V and J ends, which lost 1 base and 4 bases, there was a span of 16 bases. CDR1 is MGHRA and CDR2 is YSYEKL in the germline V gene. This CDR3 contains 17 residues. The CDR3 loop is CASSQVPPGDGTGELFF. The CDR3 region has the DNA TGCGCCAGCAGCCAAGTCCCCCCGGGAGATGGCACCGGGGAGCTGTTTTTT.

The CDR3 region is CASSLRDRGLLREETQYF. CDR3 bases: TGTGCCAGCAGCTTGAGAGATCGAGGGCTTTTGAGGGAAGAGACCCAGTACTTC. This chain connects TRBV5-4 to TRBJ2-5; D is perhaps TRBD2 (5 bases). With 1 base removed from V and 3 bases from J, the gap between germline ends came to 22 bases. The CDR3 consists of 18 residues. Germline-derived CDR1 and CDR2 are SGHNT and YYREEE (reference sequence).

The chain joins TRBV11-2 to TRBJ2-5, with a possible D match to TRBD1 (5 bases). The length of the CDR3 is 14 residues. Germline V gene sequence: CDR1 SGHAT, CDR2 FQNNGV. Trimming cost V 1 base and J 9 bases, with 15 bases left between them. DNA for the CDR3: TGTGCCAGCAGCTTAGCGTCCAGGGTCGAGGCCCAGTACTTC. Translation: CASSLASRVEAQYF.

This chain links TRBV4-1 with TRBJ1-1; no clear D. Germline CDR1 MGHRA, CDR2 YSYEKL. The CDR3 extends over 16 amino acids. The germline V and J ends were trimmed by 1 base and 0 bases, with 12 bases remaining between them. The CDR3, as DNA: TGCGCCAGCAGCCAAGGACTCAACCCCATGAACACTGAAGCTTTCTTT. This gives the protein CASSQGLNPMNTEAFF.

The count of this clone is one. The V and J genes are TRBV7-9 and TRBJ2-7; 16 bases agree with TRBD2. This CDR3 contains 15 residues. Unmatched junction bases numbered 4, after V lost 4 bases and J lost 7 bases. CDR1 is SEHNR, CDR2 FQNEAQ, per germline (reference sequence). The DNA for the CDR3 is TGTGCCAGCAGCTCCGGGACTAGCGGGAGGGCGGAGCAGTACTTC. Amino acids: CASSSGTSGRAEQYF.

This chain connects TRBV19 to TRBJ2-3; 10 bases are a match to TRBD2. Germline values: CDR1 LNHDA, CDR2 SQIVND (reference sequence). The CDR3 consists of 15 residues. V lost 3 bases and J lost 4; bases outside the gene matches: 4. CDR3 sequence (DNA): TGTGCCAGTAGTATTCTACTAGCGGGGTCAGATACGCAGTATTTT. It yields the protein CASSILLAGSDTQYF.

With regard to this clone: Since the CDR3 does not end with the conserved phenylalanine or tryptophan, this likely comes from a read error. Because the CDR3's place on the DNA is in doubt, the DNA is left out and the CDR3 is given as listed by TCRdb. V gene TRBV6-1 combines with J gene TRBJ1-4; the table calls TRBD1, which could not be checked here. Germline V gene lookup returns CDR1 MNHNS and CDR2 SASEGT. The CDR3 is 12 residues long, ends included. The CDR3 sequence is CASSEVIGTPYL.

The V gene is TRBV6-5, the J gene TRBJ1-6, with D perhaps matching TRBD1 (5 bases). Germline V gene data show CDR1 as MNHEY and CDR2 as SVGAGI. CDR3 length equals 13 residues. The V end lost 8 bases, the J end lost 9 bases, and 14 bases lay between the germline ends. CDR3 protein: CASRRTIGSPLHF. In DNA, the CDR3 is TGTGCCAGCCGTCGGACAATAGGTTCACCCCTCCACTTT.

The chain links TRBV2 to TRBJ1-5; D perhaps matches TRBD1 (6 bases). This CDR3 is 14 amino acids long. Looked up from germline, CDR1 is SNHLY and CDR2 is FYNNEI. Deletions cut 3 bases from V and 4 bases from J, with 10 bases between. CDR3 nucleotide sequence: TGTGCCAGCAGTGATTGGGACATTAATCAGCCCCAGCATTTT. Its protein product is CASSDWDINQPQHF.

The chain recombines TRBV19 with TRBJ2-1; 10 nucleotides align to TRBD2. This CDR3 has 14 amino acids. Losses at the gene ends were 9 bases for V and 2 bases for J; bases not matched to a gene: 4. Germline CDR1 reads LNHDA; CDR2 reads SQIVND (reference sequence). This CDR3 is CASWSGRAYNEQFF. DNA for the CDR3: TGTGCCAGCTGGAGCGGGAGGGCCTACAATGAGCAGTTCTTC.

Remarks on this clone: In the same sample, other DNA sequences code for this CDR3. The rearrangement uses TRBV19 and TRBJ1-2, with D perhaps matching TRBD1 (5 bases). V gave up 3 bases and J gave up 2 bases, with 10 bases separating them. The CDR3 totals 14 residues. Germline V gives CDR1 LNHDA, CDR2 SQIVND (reference sequence). The CDR3 protein is CASSIPGLNYGYTF. CDR3 in DNA: TGTGCCAGTAGTATTCCGGGACTCAACTATGGCTACACCTTC.

V and J are TRBV11-2 and TRBJ2-1; TRBD2 agrees at 12 bases. Germline assignment: CDR1 SGHAT and CDR2 FQNNGV. The V segment lost 5 bases and the J segment 4 bases; nucleotides outside the gene matches: 6. This CDR3 has 16 residues. The CDR3 here is CASSLRTSGVYNEQFF. The CDR3 DNA is TGTGCCAGCAGCCTGCGGACTAGCGGGGTTTACAATGAGCAGTTCTTC.

The V gene is TRBV11-1, the J gene TRBJ2-2, with D possibly being TRBD1 (6 bases). The germline V gene encodes CDR1 SGHAT and CDR2 FQDESV (reference sequence). V was pared by 2 bases and J by 5 bases, with 15 bases between. There are 16 residues in the CDR3. The chain's CDR3 is CASSLYGGVRTGELFF. For the CDR3, the DNA is TGTGCCAGCAGCTTATATGGGGGCGTTAGGACCGGGGAGCTGTTTTTT.